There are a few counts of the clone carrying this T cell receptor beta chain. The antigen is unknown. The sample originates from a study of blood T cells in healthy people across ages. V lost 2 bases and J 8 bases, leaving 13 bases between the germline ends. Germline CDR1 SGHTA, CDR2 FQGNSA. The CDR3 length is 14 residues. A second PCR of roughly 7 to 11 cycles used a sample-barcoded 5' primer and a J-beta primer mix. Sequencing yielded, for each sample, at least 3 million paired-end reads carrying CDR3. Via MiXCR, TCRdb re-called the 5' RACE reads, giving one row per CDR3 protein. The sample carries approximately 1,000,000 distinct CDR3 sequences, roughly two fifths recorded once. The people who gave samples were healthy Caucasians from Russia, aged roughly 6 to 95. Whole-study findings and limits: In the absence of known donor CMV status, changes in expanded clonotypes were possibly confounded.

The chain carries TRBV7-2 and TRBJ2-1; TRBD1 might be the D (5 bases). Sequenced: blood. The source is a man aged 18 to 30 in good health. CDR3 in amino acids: CASSLSYRNDEQFF. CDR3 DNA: TGTGCCAGCAGCTTATCTTACAGGAACGATGAGCAGTTCTTC.